Given below is one T cell receptor (beta chain) in context. What it binds is unknown. Reverse transcription of all isolated RNA meant that expressed TCRB transcripts were sequenced. Repertoires were generated with immunoSEQ multiplex PCR, while TCRdb's copy carries only in-frame clones and drops some. The profile shows about 260,000 clones, about 70% of them singletons. The entry originates in a study of beta chain features in type 1 diabetes. In the study overall: Patients did not differ from healthy donors in age, gender or cell yield. General study findings and limits: Sampled from patients, naive, central memory and Treg TCRB repertoires appeared more similar than those sampled from healthy donors. Whatever favoring of shorter templates PCR might show would apply equally to patients and controls.

Staining for CD45RO/CCR7/CD25/CD127/CD95/CD27 allowed sorting of CD4+ naive, central memory, regulatory and stem cell-like memory cells. The germline V and J ends were trimmed by 3 bases and 2 bases, with 11 bases remaining between them. Germline values: CDR1 SGHTA, CDR2 FQGNSA. The CDR3 spans 15 residues. This chain links TRBV7-2 with TRBJ2-1; a possible D gene is TRBD1 (6 bases). This sequence was found in a man aged 25 to 40 in good health. The sample taken for sequencing was naive CD4+ T cells from blood. The CDR3 DNA follows: TGTGCCAGCAGCTTCGTAGGACAGCCCTACAATGAGCAGTTCTTC. This sequence encodes CASSFVGQPYNEQFF.